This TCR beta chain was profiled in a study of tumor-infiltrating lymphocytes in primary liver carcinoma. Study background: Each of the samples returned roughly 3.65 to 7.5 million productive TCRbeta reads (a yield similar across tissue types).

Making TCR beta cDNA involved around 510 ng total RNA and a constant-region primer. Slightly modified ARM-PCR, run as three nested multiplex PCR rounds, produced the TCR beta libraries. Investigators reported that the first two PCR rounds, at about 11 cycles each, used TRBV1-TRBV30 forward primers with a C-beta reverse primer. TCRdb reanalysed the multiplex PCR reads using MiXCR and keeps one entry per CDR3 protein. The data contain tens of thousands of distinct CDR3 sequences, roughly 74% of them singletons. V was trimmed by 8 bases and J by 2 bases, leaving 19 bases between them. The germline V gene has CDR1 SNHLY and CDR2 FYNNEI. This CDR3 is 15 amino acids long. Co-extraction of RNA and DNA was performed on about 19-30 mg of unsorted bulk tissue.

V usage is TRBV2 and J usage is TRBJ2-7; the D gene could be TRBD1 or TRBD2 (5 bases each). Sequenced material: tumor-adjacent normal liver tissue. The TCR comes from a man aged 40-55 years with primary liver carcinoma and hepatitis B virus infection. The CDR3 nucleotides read TGTGCCAGCGCCGACACAAGGGACGGGCCCTACGAGCAGTACTTC. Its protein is CASADTRDGPYEQYF.